Presented here are 25 T cell receptor beta chains from one specimen sequenced in a study of follicular helper T cells after annual influenza vaccination. Libraries were prepared by immunoSEQ multiplex PCR; TCRdb keeps only in-frame clonotypes and omits some of them. The top ten hold 3.5% to 4.5% of the sample, which has 2,500 or so clones, roughly 83% seen once. Documented time point: 2015-2016 season, pre-vaccination. Sequences were derived from CXCR5+ CD38- circulating T follicular helper cells from blood, sampled on the day of influenza vaccination. Subset given: circulating Tfh, non-naive CD4+CXCR5+PD-1+ (ICOS+CD38+ or ICOS-CD38-). The source is an adult who received the influenza vaccine.

The J gene is TRBJ2-4, the V gene TRBV27; TRBD2 matches 8 bases. From germline, CDR1 is MNHEY and CDR2 SMNVEV (reference sequence). The CDR3 is made up of 14 amino acids. Losses at the gene ends were 6 bases for V and 9 bases for J; bases not matched to a gene: 10. The CDR3 nucleotides read TGTGCCAGCAGCCGGGGGGGTGGGTACGGCATTCAGTACTTC. Translation: CASSRGGGYGIQYF.

The V call is TRBV4-2, the J call TRBJ2-2, with 12 bases lining up with TRBD2. Germline CDR1 LGHNA, CDR2 YNFKEQ. The CDR3 runs to 18 residues. Germline trimming cut 0 bases from V and 4 bases from J; bases unmatched to any gene: 6. As DNA, the CDR3 is TGTGCCAGCAGCCAAGAGGCTAGCGGGGGGGCGGTCACCGGGGAGCTGTTTTTT. Amino acids: CASSQEASGGAVTGELFF.

This CDR3 reads CASSQTSGRAPGELFF. CDR3 bases: TGTGCCAGCAGCCAGACTAGCGGGAGGGCCCCCGGGGAGCTGTTTTTT. The chain recombines TRBV4-2 with TRBJ2-2; 14 nucleotides line up with TRBD2. The J segment lost 6 bases and the V segment lost 3 bases, leaving 3 bases of the junction unmatched. CDR3 length: 16 amino acids. CDR1 is LGHNA, CDR2 YNFKEQ, per germline.

This clone has just one count. J is TRBJ1-1 and V is TRBV25-1, with TRBD1 matching over 7 bases. Trimming cost V 4 bases and J 6 bases; bases outside gene matches: 14. Germline V lookup: CDR1 MGHDK, CDR2 SYGVNS. The CDR3 spans 16 residues. This chain's CDR3 is CASSGFGQAGSAEAFF. The CDR3 DNA sequence: TGTGCCAGCAGTGGATTCGGACAGGCGGGGAGCGCTGAAGCTTTCTTT.

V gene TRBV5-1 combines with J gene TRBJ2-1, with D perhaps given as TRBD1 or TRBD2 (5 bases each). The V gene lost 4 bases and the J gene lost 6 bases, with 14 bases spanning the gap. The CDR3 covers 14 residues. Per the germline V gene, CDR1 is SGHRS and CDR2 is YFSETQ. The CDR3 loop reads CASSVGPSVNEQFF. CDR3 nucleotides: TGCGCCAGCAGCGTGGGACCGTCGGTCAATGAGCAGTTCTTC.

V and J are TRBV5-4 and TRBJ1-3, with 7 bases matching TRBD1. V lost 2 bases, J lost 7 bases, and 3 bases stayed unmatched. The CDR3 sequence is 13 residues long. Looked up from germline, CDR1 is SGHNT and CDR2 is YYREEE (reference sequence). CDR3 loop: CASSLKGANTIYF. CDR3 DNA: TGTGCCAGCAGCTTAAAGGGGGCGAACACCATATATTTT.

The gene calls are TRBV28 and TRBJ2-7; unclear D gene. Looked up from germline, CDR1 is MDHEN and CDR2 is SYDVKM. V was shortened by 6 bases and J by 4 bases, with 19 bases between the two germline ends. There are 15 residues in the CDR3. CDR3 amino acids: CASSRGSTTGYEQYF. CDR3 nucleotides: TGTGCCAGCAGCCGAGGCAGTACCACCGGGTACGAGCAGTACTTC. The entire variable domain, with the rest obtained from reference TRBV28 and TRBJ2-7, is as follows: DVKVTQSSRYLVKRTGEKVFLECVQDMDHENMFWYRQDPGLGLRLIYFSYDVKMKEKGDIPEGYSVSREKKERFSLILESASTNQTSMYLCASSRGSTTGYEQYFGPGTRLTVT.

Written as DNA, the CDR3 is TGTGCCAGCGCTTCGGGCTCCAGGGGAAGTCAGCCCCAGCATTTT. Its translation: CASASGSRGSQPQHF. The genes are TRBV28 and TRBJ1-5, with a tentative D call TRBD1 (6 bases). The CDR3 covers 15 residues. The germline CDR1 and CDR2 sequences are MDHEN and SYDVKM. V was cut by 8 bases and J by 6 bases, with 20 bases left in between.

This rearrangement joins TRBV28 to TRBJ2-5, with TRBD1 identical over 7 bases. V shed 1 base, J shed 2 bases, and the junction held 1 base outside the gene matches. This CDR3 spans 14 amino acids. CDR1 is MDHEN and CDR2 is SYDVKM in the germline V gene. The CDR3 is CASSLSGQQETQYF. CDR3 in DNA: TGTGCCAGCAGTTTATCGGGACAGCAAGAGACCCAGTACTTC.

In regard to this clone: The junction departs from germline at one end; a sequencing error may be responsible. J is TRBJ2-7 and V is TRBV28, with 9 bases matching TRBD1. Germline V CDR1 and CDR2: MDHEN, SYDVKM. The CDR3 is 11 residues long. CDR3 nucleotides: TGTGCCAGCAGTTTGTGGGACAGGGTAGTCTTC. Protein: CASSLWDRVVF.

This sequence joins TRBV7-9 and TRBJ1-3, with D maybe TRBD1 (6 bases). Germline CDR1 SEHNR, CDR2 FQNEAQ (reference sequence). Trimming took off 5 bases at V and 1 base at J, with 12 bases between the two ends. CDR3 length equals 15 residues. CDR3: CASSQQGLSGNTIYF. CDR3 nucleotides: TGTGCCAGCAGCCAACAGGGTTTGTCTGGAAACACCATATATTTT.

The CDR3 region has the DNA TGTGCCAGCTCACTGGGGGGAAATGCTGGGGCCAACGTCCTGACTTTC. It encodes CASSLGGNAGANVLTF. V gene TRBV18 combines with J gene TRBJ2-6; TRBD2 is a possible D gene (6 bases). The CDR3 is 16 residues long. The germline CDR1 and CDR2 sequences are KGHSH and LQKENI. V was trimmed by 4 bases and J by 2 bases, leaving 12 bases between them.

The V call is TRBV7-2, the J call TRBJ2-3; 13 bases are shared with TRBD2. V dropped 4 bases and J dropped 7; count of bases not matched to a gene: 11. The CDR3 contains 17 residues. The germline V gene encodes CDR1 SGHTA and CDR2 FQGNSA. The CDR3 spells CASSSTSGGAARNTQYF. The CDR3 bases are TGTGCCAGCAGCTCTACTAGCGGGGGGGCCGCGAGGAATACGCAGTATTTT.

CDR3: CAISERTGETQYF. CDR3 sequence (DNA): TGTGCCATCAGTGAAAGGACGGGGGAGACCCAGTACTTC. V and J are TRBV10-3 and TRBJ2-5; the D gene is possibly TRBD2 (5 bases). Trimming took off 3 bases at V and 5 bases at J, with 10 bases between the two ends. Germline assignment: CDR1 ENHRY and CDR2 SYGVKD. CDR3 length: 13 residues.

V gene TRBV18 combines with J gene TRBJ1-3; D uncertain. Trimming stripped 3 bases from V and 3 bases from J, with 3 bases between. The CDR3 has 12 residues. Germline lookup yields CDR1 KGHSH and CDR2 LQKENI. CDR3 sequence: CASSPNGNTIYF. The CDR3 nucleotides read TGTGCCAGCTCACCCAATGGAAACACCATATATTTT.

J is TRBJ1-4 and V is TRBV6-1; 7 bases agree with TRBD1. Germline trimming cut 7 bases from V and 4 bases from J; bases unmatched to any gene: 9. The CDR3 has 15 amino acids. The germline gives CDR1 MNHNS, CDR2 SASEGT. CDR3 loop: CASTLYRGLNEKLFF. The DNA for the CDR3 is TGTGCCAGCACCTTATACAGGGGCCTTAATGAAAAACTGTTTTTT.

CDR3 amino acids: CASSLRSGNQPQHF. CDR3 nucleotide sequence: TGTGCCAGCAGCTTAAGAAGTGGCAATCAGCCCCAGCATTTT. The chain carries TRBV7-2 and TRBJ1-5, with D uncertain. CDR3 length equals 14 residues. V was trimmed by 2 bases and J by 2 bases, leaving 7 bases between them. From germline, CDR1 is SGHTA and CDR2 FQGNSA.

The chain is built from TRBV28 and TRBJ2-1, with D tentatively TRBD1 (5 bases). The V end was cut by 8 bases, the J end by 7 bases, with 18 bases between. The germline V gene has CDR1 MDHEN and CDR2 SYDVKM. This CDR3 spans 14 amino acids. CDR3 DNA: TGTGCCAGCTTTCCTTGGGGCAGTAGAAATGAGCAGTTCTTC. This gives the protein CASFPWGSRNEQFF.

The CDR3 DNA reads TGTGCCAGCAGCTTAAGCGGGGGGGTTAACGAGCAGTACTTC. Protein product: CASSLSGGVNEQYF. The rearrangement links TRBV7-6 to TRBJ2-7, with TRBD2 identical over 10 bases. The J segment lost 5 bases and the V segment lost 2 bases, leaving 3 bases of the junction unmatched. The CDR3 contains 14 residues. Germline V gene lookup returns CDR1 SGHVS and CDR2 FNYEAQ.

This chain links TRBV4-1 with TRBJ2-7; tentatively, D is TRBD2 (5 bases). Germline-derived CDR1 and CDR2 are MGHRA and YSYEKL. Trimming took 1 base from V and 2 from J, leaving 9 bases between them. CDR3 length: 14 amino acids. In nucleotides, the CDR3 is TGCGCCAGCAGCCAAGGCCGAGGGACCTACGAGCAGTACTTC. This sequence encodes CASSQGRGTYEQYF.

The chain links TRBV5-4 to TRBJ1-1; D possibly corresponds to TRBD1 (5 bases). The CDR3 has 13 amino acids. Trimming took off 10 bases at V and 4 bases at J, with 17 bases between the two ends. Germline CDR1 reads SGHNT; CDR2 reads YYREEE (reference sequence). In DNA, the CDR3 is TGTGCCTGGACACAGCTTATCGGCACTGAAGCTTTCTTT. This translates into CAWTQLIGTEAFF. The full variable domain, completed using reference TRBV5-4 and TRBJ1-1, is ETGVTQSPTHLIKTRGQQVTLRCSSQSGHNTVSWYQQALGQGPQFIFQYYREEENGRGNFPPRFSGLQFPNYSSELNVNALELDDSALYLCAWTQLIGTEAFFGQGTRLTVV.

This clone was detected only a few times. The chain is built from TRBV11-2 and TRBJ2-7, with a weak D call TRBD2 (7 bases). V was pared by 6 bases and J by 2 bases, with 14 bases between. From germline, CDR1 is SGHAT and CDR2 FQNNGV. The CDR3 covers 14 residues. The CDR3 reads CASRRGGTAYEQYF. The CDR3 DNA follows: TGTGCCAGCAGGAGGGGGGGAACCGCCTACGAGCAGTACTTC. The entire variable domain, with the rest obtained from reference TRBV11-2 and TRBJ2-7, is as follows: EAGVAQSPRYKIIEKRQSVAFWCNPISGHATLYWYQQILGQGPKLLIQFQNNGVVDDSQLPKDRFSAERLKGVDSTLKIQPAKLEDSAVYLCASRRGGTAYEQYFGPGTRLTVT.

J is TRBJ2-1 and V is TRBV7-6; 9 nucleotides align to TRBD2. Germline V CDR1 and CDR2: SGHVS, FNYEAQ. The CDR3 contains 16 residues. The V gene end was trimmed by 2 bases and the J gene end by 6 bases; junction bases not matched to a gene: 8. CDR3 in amino acids: CASSLPTSGSLNEQFF. The CDR3 nucleotides read TGTGCCAGCAGCTTACCGACTAGCGGATCCCTCAATGAGCAGTTCTTC.

The genes are TRBV7-2 and TRBJ1-4; D gene ambiguous. V was cut by 5 bases and J by 0 bases, with 10 bases left in between. Per the germline V gene, CDR1 is SGHTA and CDR2 is FQGNSA. This CDR3 region has 15 residues. This chain's CDR3 is CASSREVATNEKLFF. CDR3 DNA: TGTGCCAGCAGCCGTGAGGTTGCAACTAATGAAAAACTGTTTTTT. The entire variable domain, with the rest obtained from reference TRBV7-2 and TRBJ1-4, is as follows: GAGVSQSPSNKVTEKGKDVELRCDPISGHTALYWYRQSLGQGLEFLIYFQGNSAPDKSGLPSDRFSAERTGGSVSTLTIQRTQQEDSAVYLCASSREVATNEKLFFGSGTQLSVL.

The J gene is TRBJ1-1, the V gene TRBV14; D gene ambiguous. V was shortened by 4 bases and J by 3 bases, with 9 bases between the two germline ends. CDR1 SGHDN and CDR2 FVKESK come from the germline V gene. CDR3 size: 13 residues. CDR3 nucleotide sequence: TGTGCCAGCAGCCTTGACCGGGACACTGAAGCTTTCTTT. This translates into CASSLDRDTEAFF.